This T cell receptor beta chain comes out of a study of response to subunit inactivated influenza vaccine. This clonotype has more than one count but fewer than ten. A single record per CDR3 protein comes from TCRdb applying MiXCR to the RT-PCR reads. The table has 150,000 to 200,000 distinct CDR3 sequences, approximately 12% seen once. V was clipped by 4 bases and J by 4 bases, with 19 bases between them. The germline V gene encodes CDR1 MNHEY and CDR2 SVGEGT. The CDR3 sequence is 16 residues long. The data were also submitted as part of a second study, on T cells expressing NK-cell markers. From that second work: Beta-chain TCR cDNA was generated via 5'RACE template switching with UMIs. Sorted CD3+CD56+NKG2C+, CD3+CD56+NKG2C- and CD3+CD56-NKG2C+ T-cell subsets were beta-chain profiled. The eight sequenced donors comprised seven who were HCMV-seropositive and one who was seronegative. In 6 or 7 donors, dominant NKG2C+ clonotypes were roughly 1.0-8% of CD8+ T cells. The same clonotypes also predominated in the CD3+CD56-NKG2C+ fraction of a handful of donors.

This receptor was obtained from a man aged 45-65 years who received an inactivated influenza vaccine. This chain uses TRBV6-2 or TRBV6-3 with TRBJ1-1, with D tentatively TRBD1 (5 bases). Material: CD8+ T cells sorted from PBMCs, obtained about 11 days after vaccination. The CDR3, as DNA: TGTGCCAGCAGTTGGGGCAGCGTACGGCGCGGCACTGAAGCTTTCTTT. Translating gives CASSWGSVRRGTEAFF.